Listed below are T cell receptor beta chains from one sample, sequenced in a study of early T cells in non-severe SARS-CoV-2 infection. TCRdb called the 5' RACE reads again in MiXCR, with one record for every CDR3 protein. Of fewer than 80,000 distinct CDR3 sequences listed, 11% were seen once; the top ten hold more than 10%. Sequencing used whole blood, obtained at baseline. The receptor set was obtained from an adult who was a healthcare worker with PCR-confirmed SARS-CoV-2 infection or an uninfected control (not recorded which). Each CDR3 is given with its conserved first and last residue. Each record gives: J gene, D gene, V gene, clone size, CDR3 length, CDR3 protein, CDR3 DNA. D genes are given only for firm matches. Only part of the rows carry a size: once, few, many, or a class if the clone is expanded.

>TRBJ1-6|TRBD1|TRBV14|many|16
CASSQNPGQGNSPLHF
TGTGCCAGCAGCCAGAATCCGGGACAGGGTAATTCACCCCTCCACTTT
>TRBJ2-5|NA|TRBV5-4|many|14
CASSMTGFQETQYF
TGTGCCAGCAGCATGACAGGTTTCCAAGAGACCCAGTACTTC
>TRBJ2-7|NA|TRBV20-1|many|15
CSARAGSEGFYEQYF
TGCAGTGCTAGAGCCGGGAGCGAAGGATTCTACGAGCAGTACTTC
>TRBJ2-7|TRBD1|TRBV7-9|NA|15
CASSLSTGGSYEQYF
TGTGCCAGCAGCTTGTCCACAGGGGGCTCCTACGAGCAGTACTTC
>TRBJ1-1|NA|TRBV18|few|16
CASSPSGSPGVSEAFF
TGTGCCAGCTCACCGAGCGGGTCTCCAGGGGTGTCTGAAGCTTTCTTT
>TRBJ2-7|TRBD2|TRBV9|few|16
CASSARTSALSYEQYF
TGTGCCAGCAGCGCCCGGACTAGCGCCCTCTCCTACGAGCAGTACTTC
>TRBJ2-1|NA|TRBV5-6|NA|11
CASSLFYEQFF
TGTGCCAGCAGCTTGTTCTATGAGCAGTTCTTC
>TRBJ2-7|TRBD1|TRBV6-5|few|14
CASRPGTGASEQYF
TGTGCCAGCAGACCCGGGACAGGTGCGAGTGAGCAGTACTTC
>TRBJ1-1|TRBD1|TRBV9|NA|13
CASSVAGGGEAFF
TGTGCCAGCAGCGTAGCAGGGGGGGGCGAAGCTTTCTTT
>TRBJ1-6|NA|TRBV9|few|15
CASSVEGSLGSPLHF
TGTGCCAGCAGCGTAGAAGGCAGCCTTGGGTCACCCCTCCACTTT
>TRBJ2-2|NA|TRBV29-1|few|10
CSARAGELFF
TGCAGCGCTAGGGCCGGGGAGCTGTTTTTT
>TRBJ2-3|TRBD1|TRBV12-3/TRBV12-4|NA|14
CASSLGQGMDTQYF
TGTGCCAGCAGTCTCGGACAGGGAATGGATACGCAGTATTTT
>TRBJ1-2|NA|TRBV9|many|13
CASSASLTYGYTF
TGTGCCAGCAGCGCCAGTCTAACCTATGGCTACACCTTC
>TRBJ2-7|NA|TRBV6-1|few|14
CASSEGNPRDEQYF
TGTGCCAGCAGTGAGGGGAACCCCCGTGACGAGCAGTACTTC
>TRBJ2-5|TRBD1|TRBV29-1|many|15
CSVEDTGQVQETQYF
TGCAGCGTTGAAGACACTGGACAGGTGCAAGAGACCCAGTACTTC
>TRBJ2-1|NA|TRBV29-1|NA|16
CSVVRSGTPSYNEQFF
TGCAGCGTTGTGAGATCTGGGACACCATCCTACAATGAGCAGTTCTTC
>TRBJ2-1|TRBD2|TRBV12-3/TRBV12-4|many|18
CASSPRTSGGAAYNEQFF
TGTGCCAGCAGCCCGAGGACTAGCGGGGGTGCCGCCTACAATGAGCAGTTCTTC
>TRBJ2-5|NA|TRBV12-3/TRBV12-4|NA|16
CASSLDRQRLQETQYF
TGTGCCAGCAGTTTAGACCGACAGAGGCTTCAAGAGACCCAGTACTTC
>TRBJ1-6|NA|TRBV6-6|many|15
CASSYSAANNSPLHF
TGTGCCAGCAGTTACTCGGCGGCGAATAATTCACCCCTCCACTTT
>TRBJ2-3|NA|TRBV5-5|few|17
CASSLGAPTSSTDTQYF
TGTGCCAGCAGCTTGGGGGCCCCTACCTCTAGCACAGATACGCAGTATTTT
>TRBJ1-6|NA|TRBV10-3|NA|12
CAISAEHSPLHF
TGTGCCATCAGTGCGGAGCATTCACCCCTCCACTTT
>TRBJ1-2|NA|TRBV5-1|many|16
CASETLKGRAFYGYTF
TGCGCCAGCGAAACCCTTAAGGGGCGGGCTTTTTATGGCTACACCTTC
>TRBJ1-6|TRBD1|TRBV6-1|NA|15
CASSRDRADNSPLHF
TGTGCCAGCAGCCGGGACAGGGCGGATAATTCACCCCTCCACTTT
>TRBJ2-3|NA|TRBV24-1|many|13
CATSHRFTDTQYF
TGTGCCACCAGCCACAGATTCACAGATACGCAGTATTTT
>TRBJ2-5|NA|TRBV28|many|13
CASSPGPKRSQYF
TGTGCCAGCAGTCCGGGACCTAAGAGATCCCAGTACTTC
>TRBJ2-1|NA|TRBV24-1|many|15
CATSARDTDSGEQFF
TGTGCCACCAGTGCCCGGGACACGGACAGCGGTGAGCAGTTCTTC
>TRBJ2-7|NA|TRBV2|few|15
CASSREGVHANEQYF
TGTGCCAGCAGTCGCGAGGGGGTTCACGCGAACGAGCAGTACTTC
>TRBJ1-1|NA|TRBV28|NA|12
CASSRTSLEAFF
TGTGCCAGCAGTAGGACCTCACTTGAAGCTTTCTTT
>TRBJ2-7|NA|TRBV6-5|NA|11
CASSRRHEQYF
TGTGCCAGCAGTAGGCGCCACGAGCAGTACTTC
>TRBJ2-1|TRBD2|TRBV4-2|many|17
CASSQDTERGVYNEQFF
TGTGCCAGCAGCCAAGATACGGAACGGGGGGTTTACAATGAGCAGTTCTTC
>TRBJ1-1|TRBD1|TRBV12-3/TRBV12-4|NA|16
CASRRRKTGEHTEAFF
TGTGCCAGCAGACGAAGAAAGACAGGGGAGCACACTGAAGCTTTCTTT
>TRBJ2-3|TRBD2|TRBV3-1|few|17
CASSQGSTSFGTDTQYF
TGTGCCAGCAGCCAAGGCTCGACTAGCTTCGGCACAGATACGCAGTATTTT
>TRBJ2-3|NA|TRBV18|NA|14
CASTTQRLRDTQYF
TGTGCCAGCACCACACAGCGGTTGCGGGATACGCAGTATTTT
>TRBJ1-1|NA|TRBV28|many|15
CASSPTSRIVPEAFF
TGTGCCAGCAGCCCCACAAGTAGGATTGTCCCTGAAGCTTTCTTT
>TRBJ2-7|NA|TRBV6-1|few|11
CASRDSYEQYF
TGTGCCAGCAGGGATTCCTACGAGCAGTACTTC
>TRBJ2-7|TRBD2|TRBV7-8|many|15
CASSPRTSVGYEQYF
TGTGCCAGCAGCCCTCGGACTAGCGTCGGCTACGAGCAGTACTTC
>TRBJ2-7|NA|TRBV7-9|many|13
CASSLAGPYEQYF
TGTGCCAGCAGCTTAGCCGGTCCATACGAGCAGTACTTC
>TRBJ1-1|NA|TRBV18|few|14
CASSSTGPNTEAFF
TGTGCCAGCTCATCGACAGGACCGAACACTGAAGCTTTCTTT